This T cell receptor beta chain was captured by sequencing in a study of chemoradiotherapy in HPV16-positive cancers. A remark on this clone: The antigen remains unidentified.

Trimming left V 3 bases short and J 7 bases short, with 7 bases between. Germline assignment: CDR1 SGHNT and CDR2 YYREEE (reference sequence). The CDR3 contains 11 residues. Study-wide points: Candidate HPV-specific clones and E7-related TCR motifs grew in tumor during treatment.

The protocol was immunoSEQ multiplex PCR, while the TCRdb copy is restricted to in-frame clones and leaves out a portion. The data show 25,000 to 30,000 clones, about 93% seen once. The chain recombines TRBV5-4 with TRBJ1-1; D is possibly TRBD1 (6 bases). The sample in question was blood, obtained from a patient who underwent chemoradiotherapy. This receptor was taken from a human donor with HPV-associated anogenital cancer. CDR3 in DNA: TGTGCCAGCAGCTCAGGGGTTGAAGCTTTCTTT. Translated: CASSSGVEAFF.